The 24 T cell receptor beta chains given below trace back to one sample, sequenced in a study of T cell responses to AZD1222 COVID-19 vaccine. TCRdb keeps only in-frame clones here, not all; method: immunoSEQ multiplex PCR. The repertoire has 75,000 to 90,000 clones, 92% of them found once; the top ten carry roughly 4.8%. The sample here was peripheral blood, taken 28 days after the second AZD1222 dose. All receptors come from an adult who received the AZD1222 COVID-19 vaccine.

The chain recombines TRBV28 with TRBJ2-1; 12 bases agree with TRBD2. The CDR3 totals 15 residues. The germline V gene encodes CDR1 MDHEN and CDR2 SYDVKM. The junction had 7 bases not matched to a gene; V was cut back by 6 bases and J by 7 bases. In nucleotides, the CDR3 is TGTGCCAGCAGCCCCCTAGCGGGAGGGGGAAATGAGCAGTTCTTC. It specifies CASSPLAGGGNEQFF.

The rearrangement uses TRBV7-2 and TRBJ1-1, with a possible D match to TRBD1 (5 bases). From germline, CDR1 is SGHTA and CDR2 FQGNSA. Trimming removed 5 bases at V and 0 bases at J, with 16 bases between. The CDR3 runs 16 residues. The CDR3 here is CASSPWGYTMNTEAFF. In DNA form, the CDR3 reads TGTGCCAGCAGCCCCTGGGGGTACACAATGAACACTGAAGCTTTCTTT. The variable domain in full, completed from reference TRBV7-2 and TRBJ1-1, reads GAGVSQSPSNKVTEKGKDVELRCDPISGHTALYWYRQSLGQGLEFLIYFQGNSAPDKSGLPSDRFSAERTGGSVSTLTIQRTQQEDSAVYLCASSPWGYTMNTEAFFGQGTRLTVV.

The V gene is TRBV3-1 (or the pseudogene TRBV3-2), the J gene TRBJ1-4, with a possible D match to TRBD1 (6 bases). Germline V gene data show CDR1 as LGHDT and CDR2 as YNNKEL (reference sequence). Trimming removed 1 base at V and 4 bases at J, with 16 bases between. The length of the CDR3 is 17 residues. The CDR3 DNA is TGTGCCAGCAGCCAAGGTGTTCCGGGACAAATTAATGAAAAACTGTTTTTT. As protein: CASSQGVPGQINEKLFF.

The DNA of the CDR3 is TGTGCCAGCAGCAAGGGACTGTGGGAGACCCAGTACTTC. Residues: CASSKGLWETQYF. This chain links TRBV21-1 with TRBJ2-5; TRBD2, as called in the table, went unchecked against the DNA. TRBV21-1 is a listed pseudogene. The CDR3 totals 13 residues.

This chain links TRBV19 with TRBJ1-6, with TRBD1 as a possible D gene (6 bases). CDR3 length equals 15 residues. Between the trimmed V and J ends, which lost 6 bases and 5 bases, there was a span of 14 bases. CDR1 and CDR2 (germline): LNHDA, SQIVND (reference sequence). Written as DNA, the CDR3 is TGTGCCAGTAGCCCTGGGGGGGCTGATAATTCACCCCTCCACTTT. Protein sequence: CASSPGGADNSPLHF.

The chain couples TRBV7-3 to TRBJ2-1, with D perhaps TRBD2 (7 bases). Germline V gene sequence: CDR1 SGHTA, CDR2 FQGTGA. Trimming shortened V by 1 base and J by 4 bases, and 11 bases separated the two germline ends. The CDR3 sequence is 15 residues long. The DNA for the CDR3 is TGTGCCAGCAGCTTAAGGGGGAGGGGGTACAATGAGCAGTTCTTC. This translates into CASSLRGRGYNEQFF.

The chain is built from TRBV9 and TRBJ2-3; D may be TRBD2 (5 bases). CDR1 and CDR2 (germline): SGDLS, YYNGEE. This CDR3 region has 16 residues. Trimming stripped 1 base from V and 4 bases from J, with 16 bases between. In DNA form, the CDR3 reads TGTGCCAGCAGCGTACCCCGGGTAGGGAGTGCAGATACGCAGTATTTT. This encodes CASSVPRVGSADTQYF.

This clone was found once. J is TRBJ1-2 and V is TRBV4-1; the D is unclear. Germline values: CDR1 MGHRA, CDR2 YSYEKL. The CDR3 runs to 15 residues. Trimming shortened V by 0 bases and J by 2 bases, and 10 bases separated the two germline ends. The CDR3 bases are TGCGCCAGCAGCCAAGATGCAAGGGAGAACTATGGCTACACCTTC. Translating it yields CASSQDARENYGYTF.

The gene calls are TRBV5-4 and TRBJ2-7; the match to TRBD1 covers 7 bases. After removal of 4 bases from V and 0 bases from J, the junction contained 4 bases not matched to a gene. This CDR3 is built from 14 residues. Germline loops: CDR1 SGHNT, CDR2 YYREEE (reference sequence). The CDR3 bases are TGTGCCAGCAGCCTGGGGGACAGCTCCTACGAGCAGTACTTC. The encoded protein is CASSLGDSSYEQYF.

This clone was seen only once. The chain uses TRBV6-6 and TRBJ1-3, with 8 nucleotides matching TRBD1. The germline V gene encodes CDR1 MNHNY and CDR2 SVGAGI (reference sequence). The CDR3 spans 15 residues. Unmatched junction bases numbered 8, after V lost 6 bases and J lost 4 bases. As DNA, the CDR3 is TGTGCCAGCAGCCAGGACAGGGTGGCCGGAAACACCATATATTTT. Translating it yields CASSQDRVAGNTIYF.

V is TRBV7-2 and J is TRBJ2-4, with unresolved D. The CDR3 has 16 amino acids. Trimming cost V 5 bases and J 0 bases, with 14 bases left between them. The germline V gene has CDR1 SGHTA and CDR2 FQGNSA. CDR3 amino acids: CASSASDEIAKNIQYF. The CDR3 bases are TGTGCCAGCAGCGCCTCGGACGAAATAGCCAAAAACATTCAGTACTTC.

The chain couples TRBV6-5 to TRBJ2-4; D gene uncertain. Germline-derived CDR1 and CDR2 are MNHEY and SVGAGI. Trimming pared 11 bases from V and 2 bases from J, leaving 10 bases between. The CDR3 consists of 12 residues. The CDR3 is CAAGTPKNIQYF. CDR3 DNA sequence: TGTGCCGCCGGAACCCCCAAAAACATTCAGTACTTC.

The gene calls are TRBV7-3 and TRBJ2-3; 14 bases align to TRBD2. Trimming removed 5 bases from V and 0 bases from J; junction bases left unmatched: 16. The CDR3 covers 21 residues. The germline CDR1 and CDR2 sequences are SGHTA and FQGTGA. The CDR3 reads CASSPDRTSGRPHLSTDTQYF. Written as DNA, the CDR3 is TGTGCCAGCAGCCCAGACAGGACTAGCGGGAGGCCCCATCTGAGCACAGATACGCAGTATTTT.

The genes are TRBV19 and TRBJ1-1; D not certain. Germline CDR1 is LNHDA and CDR2 is SQIVND (reference sequence). Deletions cut 3 bases from V and 0 bases from J, with 8 bases between. The CDR3 has 14 residues. CDR3 region: CASSMGELNTEAFF. As DNA, the CDR3 is TGTGCCAGTAGTATGGGTGAGTTGAACACTGAAGCTTTCTTT.

In its sample, this clone was seen a few times. The J gene is TRBJ1-1, the V gene TRBV19, with 9 bases matching TRBD1. This CDR3 is 17 amino acids long. Losses at the gene ends were 5 bases for V and 5 bases for J; bases not matched to a gene: 15. Germline lookup yields CDR1 LNHDA and CDR2 SQIVND (reference sequence). The CDR3 DNA reads TGTGCCAGTAGTCCTTTCCCCTCGAGGACAGGGGAGACTGAAGCTTTCTTT. Residues: CASSPFPSRTGETEAFF.

This chain links TRBV19 with TRBJ1-5; D is ambiguous. The CDR3 runs 13 residues. V lost 0 bases, J lost 9 bases, and 9 bases lay in between. CDR1 and CDR2 from the germline V gene are LNHDA and SQIVND (reference sequence). The CDR3 DNA sequence: TGTGCCAGTAGTATAGACCCTCTGGGGCCCCAGCATTTT. Translation gives CASSIDPLGPQHF.

The chain combines TRBV7-2 with TRBJ2-2; TRBD2 is a possible D gene (5 bases). Germline CDR1 reads SGHTA; CDR2 reads FQGNSA. V lost 8 bases and J lost 1, with 11 bases in between. The CDR3 length is 14 residues. CDR3 bases: TGTGCCAGCCTTCGGACTTGGAACACCGGGGAGCTGTTTTTT. This translates into CASLRTWNTGELFF.

The genes are TRBV6-5 and TRBJ2-2, with 11 bases identical to TRBD2. Germline values: CDR1 MNHEY, CDR2 SVGAGI. The CDR3 extends over 15 amino acids. Trimming removed 2 bases from V and 6 bases from J; junction bases left unmatched: 2. The CDR3 reads CASSYGSGGAGELFF. The CDR3 nucleotides read TGTGCCAGCAGTTACGGTAGCGGGGGGGCCGGGGAGCTGTTTTTT.

V and J are TRBV7-6 and TRBJ2-7; TRBD2 might be the D (5 bases). The CDR3 has 12 residues. Trimming stripped 4 bases from V and 5 bases from J, with 9 bases between. CDR1 is SGHVS, CDR2 FNYEAQ, per germline. CDR3 in DNA: TGTGCCAGCAGCTCTGAGGGTCACGAGCAGTACTTC. Protein sequence: CASSSEGHEQYF.

The count of this clone is one. The chain uses TRBV5-5 and TRBJ1-2; D unclear. The V end lost 3 bases, the J end lost 2 bases, and 11 bases lay between the germline ends. The CDR3 spans 14 residues. Germline values: CDR1 SGHKS, CDR2 YYEKEE (reference sequence). As DNA, the CDR3 is TGTGCCAGCAGCTCTACCAGGACGAACTATGGCTACACCTTC. Amino acids: CASSSTRTNYGYTF.

J is TRBJ1-4 and V is TRBV11-2; D remains unclear. Germline assignment: CDR1 SGHAT and CDR2 FQNNGV. V lost 5 bases, J lost 7 bases, and 14 bases lay in between. The CDR3 runs 14 residues. The DNA for the CDR3 is TGTGCCAGCAGCAGTGGGGTCGGGTCTGAAAAACTGTTTTTT. Translating it yields CASSSGVGSEKLFF.

The chain employs TRBV4-3 and TRBJ2-3, with D perhaps TRBD2 (6 bases). This CDR3 is built from 15 residues. Germline lookup yields CDR1 LGHNA and CDR2 YSLEER. With 1 base removed from V and 4 bases from J, the gap between germline ends came to 12 bases. In DNA, the CDR3 is TGCGCCAGCAGCCAAGGTCCCGGGAGTGCAGATACGCAGTATTTT. This encodes CASSQGPGSADTQYF.

The chain has TRBV28 and TRBJ1-6, with 8 bases aligning to TRBD1. V trimming: 4 bases; J trimming: 4 bases; junction bases outside the gene matches: 6. The CDR3 is made up of 16 amino acids. Germline CDR1 MDHEN, CDR2 SYDVKM. The DNA for the CDR3 is TGTGCCAGCAGTTCCTACGGACAGGGTTATAATTCACCCCTCCACTTT. Translated: CASSSYGQGYNSPLHF.

The CDR3 bases are TGTGCCAGCGGGTTGTCTAGCGGGAGGGTAAATGAGCAGTTCTTC. Its translation: CASGLSSGRVNEQFF. The chain uses TRBV21-1 and TRBJ2-1; TRBD2 is the table's D call, not checked against the DNA. TRBV21-1 constitutes a pseudogene. The CDR3 consists of 15 residues.